This entry describes one T cell receptor (beta chain). What it binds is not known. Its ends do not fully match the called genes, so a read error is possible. Each of the donors was a healthy adult who was HIV-negative and had not had a recent acute infection or vaccination. The record originates from a study of shared clonotypes between healthy human individuals. At the level of the study: Donor composition was two women and a few men, aged 18 to 49. Researchers assigned three CD4 naive, three CD4 memory, two CD8 naive and one CD8 memory plate to each donor. General study points: Sequencing depth was expected to influence donor clonotype sharing.

Germline CDR1 and CDR2: MDHEN and SYDVKM. The CDR3 consists of 14 residues. TCRdb's copy holds only in-frame clones and misses some; the assay was immunoSEQ multiplex PCR. The sample shows millions of clones, approximately 95% of them seen only once. This rearrangement joins TRBV28 to TRBJ1-1; TRBD1 aligns across 7 bases. The specimen sequenced was naive CD4+ T cells from PBMCs. Subset here: CD45RA+ positively selected. The receptor's source is a man aged 18 to 30 in good health. Some clones in this sample may be carry-over from other donors' samples. In DNA, the CDR3 is TGTGCCAGCAGCCCAGGGACAGCCGACACCGAAGCTTTCTTT. This translates into CASSPGTADTEAFF.